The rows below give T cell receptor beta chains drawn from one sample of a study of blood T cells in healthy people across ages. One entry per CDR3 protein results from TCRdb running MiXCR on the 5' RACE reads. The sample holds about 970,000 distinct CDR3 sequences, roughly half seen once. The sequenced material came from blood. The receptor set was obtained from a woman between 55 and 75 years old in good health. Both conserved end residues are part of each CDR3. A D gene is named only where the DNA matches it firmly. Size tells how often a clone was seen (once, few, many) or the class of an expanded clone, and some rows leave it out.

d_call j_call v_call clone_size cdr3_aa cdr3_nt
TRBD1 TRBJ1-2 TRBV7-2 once CASSSYRGLNYGYTF TGTGCCAGCAGCTCTTACAGGGGTTTAAACTATGGCTACACCTTC
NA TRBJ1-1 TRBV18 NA CASSLQGRDEAFF TGTGCCAGCTCTCTTCAGGGAAGGGATGAAGCTTTCTTT
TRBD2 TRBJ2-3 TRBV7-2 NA CASSLDPASGEGDTQYF TGTGCCAGCAGCTTAGACCCGGCTAGCGGGGAAGGGGATACGCAGTATTTT
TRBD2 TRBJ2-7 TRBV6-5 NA CASSYSSGATYEQYF TGTGCCAGCAGTTACTCTAGCGGGGCGACCTACGAGCAGTACTTC
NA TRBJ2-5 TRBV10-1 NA CASSEGRNSYNEQYF TGCGCCAGCAGTGAGGGGCGAAACTCCTACAATGAGCAGTACTTC
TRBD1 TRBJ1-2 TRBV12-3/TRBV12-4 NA CASSYIGTGGYGYTF TGTGCCAGCAGCTATATCGGGACAGGGGGGTATGGCTACACCTTC
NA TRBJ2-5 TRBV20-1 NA CSANPAEQRKETQYF TGCAGTGCTAACCCAGCGGAACAGAGAAAAGAGACCCAGTACTTC
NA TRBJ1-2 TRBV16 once CASSLARTESNYGHTF TGTGCCAGCAGCCTAGCCCGGACAGAAAGTAACTATGGCCACACCTTC
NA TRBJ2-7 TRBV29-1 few CSVAGTPSYEQYF TGCAGCGTTGCGGGGACACCCTCCTACGAGCAGTACTTC
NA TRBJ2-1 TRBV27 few CASMARNEQFF TGTGCCAGCATGGCCAGGAATGAGCAGTTCTTC
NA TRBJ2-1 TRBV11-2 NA CASSGTLIGSHEQFF TGTGCCAGCAGCGGAACGCTCATTGGTTCTCACGAGCAGTTCTTC
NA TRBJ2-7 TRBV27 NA CASKNGGQGTHEQYF TGTGCCAGCAAAAACGGCGGCCAGGGAACCCACGAGCAGTACTTC
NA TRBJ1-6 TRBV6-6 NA CASSYSAVNNSPLHF TGTGCCAGCAGTTACTCTGCGGTGAATAATTCACCCCTCCACTTT
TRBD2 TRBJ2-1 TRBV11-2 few CASSSLAGEINEQFF TGTGCCAGCAGCTCTCTAGCGGGAGAGATTAATGAGCAGTTCTTC
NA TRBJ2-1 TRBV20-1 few CSAPSTSENEQFF TGCAGTGCTCCTAGCACATCAGAAAATGAGCAGTTCTTC
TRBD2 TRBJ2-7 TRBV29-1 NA CSVGTSGRGPYEQYF TGCAGCGTTGGGACTAGCGGGAGGGGCCCCTACGAGCAGTACTTC